Included here is one T cell receptor (beta chain) sequence, with context. Antigen specificity is unknown. The CDR3 is made up of 15 amino acids. The germline V and J ends were trimmed by 5 bases and 7 bases, with 18 bases remaining between them. The germline gives CDR1 LGHNA, CDR2 YNFKEQ. This record belongs to a study of shared clonotypes between healthy human individuals. The repertoire was sequenced with immunoSEQ multiplex PCR; TCRdb's copy has only in-frame clones and lacks some. The sample carries approximately 500,000 clones, 90% to 96% recorded once. General study points: Memory subsets had estimated richness that was generally smaller than that of naive subsets.

The TCR comes from a woman aged 25 to 39 in good health. The source material was naive CD4+ T cells sorted from blood. As to subset: CD45RA+ positively selected. J is TRBJ2-1 and V is TRBV4-2; D may be TRBD2 (7 bases). The chain's CDR3 is CASSFSRGRGNEQFF. The CDR3, as DNA: TGTGCCAGCAGCTTTAGCCGTGGGAGGGGGAATGAGCAGTTCTTC.